The rows below give T cell receptor beta chains drawn from one sample of a study of shared clonotypes between healthy human individuals. TCRdb keeps only in-frame clones here, not all; method: immunoSEQ multiplex PCR. The sample has 2.5 million or so clones, approximately 92% seen once. The source material was naive CD4+ T cells sorted from blood. Receptor source: a young man in good health. Both conserved end residues are part of each CDR3. A D gene is named only where the DNA matches it firmly. Some rows have no size entry. The others give once, few or many, or a class for an expanded clone.

clone size,V gene,D gene,J gene,CDR3 DNA,CDR3 protein
.,TRBV2,TRBD2,TRBJ2-7,TGTGCCAGCAGTCGACTAGCGGGACTCCTGGAGCAGTACTTC,CASSRLAGLLEQYF
.,TRBV10-3,.,TRBJ2-7,TGTGCCATCAGCCTAAAAGGTTCGGGGCTAGCGAGCTCCTACGAGCAGTACTTC,CAISLKGSGLASSYEQYF
.,TRBV6-5,TRBD1,TRBJ1-3,TGTGCCAGCAGCCCCACAGGGGGTAGTGGAAACACCATATATTTT,CASSPTGGSGNTIYF
.,TRBV29-1,.,TRBJ1-1,TGCAGCGTAACAGAGGGGACTGAAGCTTTCTTT,CSVTEGTEAFF
.,TRBV19,.,TRBJ2-1,TGTGCCAGTACCAGCCAACCGGCCTCCTACAATGAGCAGTTCTTC,CASTSQPASYNEQFF
.,TRBV5-6,TRBD1,TRBJ1-2,TGTGCCAGCAGCTGGGGACAGGGGGCCGCTAACTATGGCTACACCTTC,CASSWGQGAANYGYTF
.,TRBV6-1,.,TRBJ2-1,TGTGCCAGCAGTGGATGGGGGGGCAACAATGAGCAGTTCTTC,CASSGWGGNNEQFF
.,TRBV29-1,.,TRBJ2-4,TGCAGCGTTCCCGGTGTAGGAGCCAAAAACATTCAGTACTTC,CSVPGVGAKNIQYF
.,TRBV4-2,TRBD1,TRBJ1-2,TGTGCCAGCAGCTCCCGGACAGGGGGCTTAGGCTATGGCTACACCTTC,CASSSRTGGLGYGYTF
.,TRBV10-2,TRBD1,TRBJ2-1,TGCGCCAGCAGTGAGTGGGGGGACAGGGGTAATGAGCAGTTCTTC,CASSEWGDRGNEQFF
.,TRBV19,TRBD1,TRBJ1-3,TGTGCCAGTACCCCGGGACAGAGAAACACCATATATTTT,CASTPGQRNTIYF
.,TRBV18,TRBD1,TRBJ2-7,TGTGCCAGCTCACCAGGAATCCAGGGGGCCTACGAGCAGTACTTC,CASSPGIQGAYEQYF
.,TRBV5-1,.,TRBJ1-6,TGCGCCAGCAGCTTGGATGTCGGCTCCAACTCACCCCTCCACTTT,CASSLDVGSNSPLHF
few,TRBV5-1,.,TRBJ1-4,TGCGCCAGCAGCCGGCGGGGCTCGGATGAAAAACTGTTTTTT,CASSRRGSDEKLFF
.,TRBV6-6,.,TRBJ1-2,TGTGCCAGCAGTTACCAATCGACGGCGAACTATGGCTACACCTTC,CASSYQSTANYGYTF
.,TRBV2,.,TRBJ1-5,TGTGCCAGCAGCGGACACGGGAGCAATCAGCCCCAGCATTTT,CASSGHGSNQPQHF
.,TRBV5-8,TRBD1,TRBJ2-2,TGTGCCAGCAGCTGGGGACAGGGGTTCACCGGGGAGCTGTTTTTT,CASSWGQGFTGELFF
.,TRBV14,TRBD1,TRBJ1-5,TGTGCCAGCAGCCAAGGGGCAGGGGGTCAGCCCCAGCATTTT,CASSQGAGGQPQHF
.,TRBV7-9,TRBD2,TRBJ2-3,TGTGCCAGCAGCGGGGGACTAGCGGGAGCAGATACGCAGTATTTT,CASSGGLAGADTQYF
.,TRBV18,TRBD2,TRBJ2-7,TGTGCCAGCTCACCCGGGACTAGCGACTCCTACGAGCAGTACTTC,CASSPGTSDSYEQYF
.,TRBV10-1,.,TRBJ2-3,TGCGCCAGCAGTGACGGGCAGAAATTAGATACGCAGTATTTT,CASSDGQKLDTQYF
.,TRBV10-2,TRBD1,TRBJ1-6,TGCGCCAGCAGTCTGACAGGGGCGGATTCACCCCTCCACTTT,CASSLTGADSPLHF
.,TRBV6-1,.,TRBJ2-1,TGTGCCAGCAGTGAAGGGGGGCGGGAGATCAATGAGCAGTTCTTC,CASSEGGREINEQFF
.,TRBV7-2,TRBD1,TRBJ1-2,TGTGCCAGCAGCTTTGGACAGGGGTCCCTTGGCTACACCTTC,CASSFGQGSLGYTF
.,TRBV6-6,TRBD2,TRBJ2-1,TGTGCCGCTCGGGGGGGCGGATACAATGAGCAGTTCTTC,CAARGGGYNEQFF
.,TRBV30,TRBD1,TRBJ1-5,TGTGCCTGGGACATTCAGGGGGGAAATCAGCCCCAGCATTTT,CAWDIQGGNQPQHF
.,TRBV6-1,.,TRBJ2-7,TGTGCCAGCAGTGATTTCAACATCCTCTACGAGCAGTACTTC,CASSDFNILYEQYF
.,TRBV18,.,TRBJ1-6,TGTGCCAGCTCACCAACGAGTCAGGGTATGGGCTCACCCCTCCACTTT,CASSPTSQGMGSPLHF
.,TRBV7-2,.,TRBJ2-7,TGTGCCAGCAGCTTAAACGTTCCTAGCGTGAGGAGCTCCTACGAGCAGTACTTC,CASSLNVPSVRSSYEQYF
.,TRBV2,TRBD1,TRBJ2-2,TGTGCCAGTTCAGGGGGCCGCGACACCGGGGAGCTGTTTTTT,CASSGGRDTGELFF
.,TRBV30,.,TRBJ1-6,TGTGCCTGGAGCCCCTCCTATAATTCACCCCTCCACTTT,CAWSPSYNSPLHF
.,TRBV7-2,.,TRBJ1-1,TGTGCCAGCAGCTTAGCCGGGGTGAAAAGCACTGAAGCTTTCTTT,CASSLAGVKSTEAFF
.,TRBV7-2,TRBD1,TRBJ1-5,TGTGCCAGCAGCCGGTGGGACAGGGGAGTTAGCAATCAGCCCCAGCATTTT,CASSRWDRGVSNQPQHF
.,TRBV12-5,.,TRBJ1-2,TGTGCTAGTGGTTTGGTGTTGAGGGTAAGGAGCTACACCTTC,CASGLVLRVRSYTF
.,TRBV18,.,TRBJ1-1,TGTGCCAGCTCACCAGCGGAGACTGAAGCTTTCTTT,CASSPAETEAFF
.,TRBV7-2,.,TRBJ1-5,TGTGCCAGCAGCTTAACCGGGAATCAGCCCCAGCATTTT,CASSLTGNQPQHF
.,TRBV6-1,.,TRBJ1-3,TGTGCCAGCAGTGAAGCGGGGGATCGAGGGGTGAAAGGAAACACCATATATTTT,CASSEAGDRGVKGNTIYF
.,TRBV11-2,.,TRBJ2-7,TGTGCCAGCAGCTTAGGTCCAGGAACGGCCTACGAGCAGTACTTC,CASSLGPGTAYEQYF
.,TRBV30,.,TRBJ1-2,TGTGCCTGGAAGACCGTGGCCGCCTATGGTGACACCTTC,CAWKTVAAYGDTF
.,TRBV10-2,.,TRBJ1-2,TGCGCCAGCACCCAGGGATACGGCTACACCTTC,CASTQGYGYTF
.,TRBV30,.,TRBJ1-1,TGTGCCTGGAGCGGACGGCTAGGGGACACTGAAGCTTTCTTT,CAWSGRLGDTEAFF
.,TRBV19,TRBD2,TRBJ2-1,TGTGCCAGTAGTCCTCTAGCGGGGGTGGGAAATGAGCAGTTCTTC,CASSPLAGVGNEQFF
.,TRBV7-9,.,TRBJ1-4,TGTGCCAGCAGCCTCTTTACAACTAATGAAAAACTGTTTTTT,CASSLFTTNEKLFF
.,TRBV11-3,TRBD1,TRBJ1-5,TGTGCCAGCAGGCGCGGGACAGTTGTCAATCAGCCCCAGCATTTT,CASRRGTVVNQPQHF
.,TRBV11-3,.,TRBJ2-1,TGTGCCAGCAGCAAACGTTCCGAAAATGAGCAGTTCTTC,CASSKRSENEQFF
.,TRBV5-4,.,TRBJ1-5,TGTGCCAGCAGCTTCACGGGCAGGGGAAGGGATCAGCCCCAGCATTTT,CASSFTGRGRDQPQHF
.,TRBV29-1,.,TRBJ2-3,TGCAGCGTTACCGCCCAGGCTAGCACAGATACGCAGTATTTT,CSVTAQASTDTQYF
.,TRBV6-4,.,TRBJ2-1,TGTGCCAGCAGTGGGAAGGGATGGGGTGAGCAGTTCTTC,CASSGKGWGEQFF
.,TRBV11-2,.,TRBJ2-2,TGTGCCAGCTTTGGCGAATCGAACACCGGGGAGCTGTTTTTT,CASFGESNTGELFF